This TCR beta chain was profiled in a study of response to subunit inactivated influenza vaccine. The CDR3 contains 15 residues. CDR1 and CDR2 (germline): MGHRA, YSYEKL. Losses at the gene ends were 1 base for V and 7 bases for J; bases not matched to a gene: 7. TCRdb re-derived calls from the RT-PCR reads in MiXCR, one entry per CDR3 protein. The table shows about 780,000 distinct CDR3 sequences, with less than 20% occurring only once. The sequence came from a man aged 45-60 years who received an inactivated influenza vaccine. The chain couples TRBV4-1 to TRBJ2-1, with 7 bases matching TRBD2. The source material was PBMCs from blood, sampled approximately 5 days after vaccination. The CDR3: CASSQVGGWTNEQFF. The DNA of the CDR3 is TGCGCCAGCAGCCAAGTGGGAGGGTGGACTAATGAGCAGTTCTTC.